A selection of T cell receptor beta chains follows, all from one sample in a study of cytomegalovirus exposure and HLA in healthy donors. Data came from immunoSEQ multiplex PCR; TCRdb stores just in-frame clones and leaves some out. Of roughly 200,000 clones in the sample, around 81% are singletons; the top ten hold 1.5% to 2%. The sample was PBMCs. The receptors originated from a man in his thirties or forties in good health and CMV-seronegative. Each CDR3 is given with its conserved first and last residue.

TRBJ1-1 | TRBV11-1 | CASSLQENTEAFF
TRBJ2-3 | TRBV2 | CASQGGGDTQYF
TRBJ2-3 | TRBV28 | CASSGPPGQSTDTQYF
TRBJ1-2 | TRBV7-9 | CASSLGSGNYGYTF
TRBJ2-5 | TRBV7-7 | CASSYSGLAGRGQETQYF
TRBJ1-2 | TRBV28 | CASRTTGSVGGYTF
TRBJ2-3 | TRBV11-2 | CASSQGASIISF
TRBJ1-6 | TRBV6-1 | CASSQGGGTGVSYNSPLHF
TRBJ2-2 | TRBV27 | CASSHDGTSGTTNTGELFF
TRBJ2-3 | TRBV15 | CATSRDGSPTDTQYF
TRBJ2-2 | TRBV10-2 | CASKISGRSETGELFF
TRBJ1-6 | TRBV29-1 | CSVKQGAIDSPLHF
TRBJ2-3 | TRBV27 | CASSRQGYTDTQYF
TRBJ2-3 | TRBV7-2 | CASSFYGGSTDTQYF
TRBJ1-2 | TRBV29-1 | CSVVGRGYGYTF
TRBJ1-3 | TRBV5-1 | CASSPQGQGAIGNTIYF
TRBJ2-3 | TRBV5-1 | CASSRQTSGFTDTQYF
TRBJ2-1 | TRBV27 | CASSLGGRAYNEQFF
TRBJ1-1 | TRBV28 | CASSPQGLVNTEAFF
TRBJ2-7 | TRBV10-3 | CAISEFLVGPSYEQYF
TRBJ2-7 | TRBV29-1 | CSAHLAGVPYEQYF
TRBJ1-2 | TRBV5-1 | CASSLGGLMGYTF